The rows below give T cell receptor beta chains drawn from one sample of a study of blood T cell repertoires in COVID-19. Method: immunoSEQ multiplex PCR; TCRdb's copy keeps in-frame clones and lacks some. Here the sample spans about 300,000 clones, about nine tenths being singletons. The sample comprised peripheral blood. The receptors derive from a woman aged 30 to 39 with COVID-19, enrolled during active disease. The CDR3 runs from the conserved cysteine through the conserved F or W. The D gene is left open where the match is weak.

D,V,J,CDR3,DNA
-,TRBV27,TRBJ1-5,CASSNLNQPQHF,TGTGCCAGCAGTAATCTTAATCAGCCCCAGCATTTT
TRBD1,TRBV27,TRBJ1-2,CASSGRLTGTGLSHGYTF,TGTGCCAGCAGTGGGAGGCTTACCGGGACAGGGTTAAGCCATGGCTACACCTTC
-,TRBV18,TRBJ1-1,CASSLTRGSAFF,TGTGCCAGCTCACTCACGCGGGGTAGTGCTTTCTTT
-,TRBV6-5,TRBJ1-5,CASSYSPGGNQPQHF,TGTGCCAGCAGTTACTCCCCGGGTGGCAATCAGCCCCAGCATTTT
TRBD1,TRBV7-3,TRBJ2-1,CASSPTGQVNNEQFF,TGTGCCAGCAGCCCGACGGGACAGGTCAACAATGAGCAGTTCTTC
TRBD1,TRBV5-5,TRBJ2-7,CASSPGQGAYEQYF,TGTGCCAGCAGCCCTGGACAGGGGGCGTACGAGCAGTACTTC
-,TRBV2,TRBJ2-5,CASTEDLGTQYF,TGTGCCAGCACGGAGGACCTAGGGACCCAGTACTTC
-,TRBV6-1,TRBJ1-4,CASSALSRGASEKLFF,TGTGCCAGCAGTGCCTTGAGTCGGGGGGCGAGTGAAAAACTGTTTTTT
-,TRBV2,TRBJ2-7,CASSRLPGLGLSYEQYF,TGTGCCAGCAGTCGCCTACCAGGACTGGGCCTCTCCTACGAGCAGTACTTC
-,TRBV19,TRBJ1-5,CASSSREGQPQHF,TGTGCCAGTAGTTCGAGGGAGGGTCAGCCCCAGCATTTT
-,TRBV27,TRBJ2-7,CASSPVASYEQYF,TGTGCCAGCAGTCCCGTAGCCTCCTACGAGCAGTACTTC
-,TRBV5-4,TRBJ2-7,CASSLDVASSYEQYF,TGTGCCAGCAGCTTGGATGTAGCTAGCTCCTACGAGCAGTACTTC
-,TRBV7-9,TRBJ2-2,CASSLTDLNTGELFF,TGTGCCAGCAGCTTAACAGATTTGAACACCGGGGAGCTGTTTTTT
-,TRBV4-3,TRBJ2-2,CASSPKARNTGELFF,TGCGCCAGCAGCCCGAAAGCTAGAAACACCGGGGAGCTGTTTTTT
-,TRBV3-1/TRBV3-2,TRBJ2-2,CASSQGGIIGELFF,TGTGCCAGCAGCCAAGGCGGAATCATCGGGGAGCTGTTTTTT
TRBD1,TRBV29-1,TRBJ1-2,CSVAPRGLNYGYTF,TGCAGCGTTGCCCCCAGGGGGCTTAACTATGGCTACACCTTC
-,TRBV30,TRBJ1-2,CAWSASGWWDGYTF,TGTGCCTGGAGTGCGTCGGGGTGGTGGGATGGCTACACCTTC
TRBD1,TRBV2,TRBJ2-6,CASKDRAGANVLTF,TGTGCCAGCAAGGACAGGGCTGGGGCCAACGTCCTGACTTTC
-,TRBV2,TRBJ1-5,CASSENTGTTQPQHF,TGTGCCAGCAGCGAAAATACAGGGACGACGCAGCCCCAGCATTTT